Presented here are 8 T cell receptor beta chains from one specimen sequenced in a study of a mutant IDH1 vaccine in newly diagnosed glioma. Antigens for these TCRs are unknown. Time point: week 11, during vaccination. In every dose of vaccine, 300 ug of mutant IDH1 20-mer peptide was given alongside topical imiquimod. Sequenced by immunoSEQ multiplex PCR; TCRdb stores in-frame clones only, minus some. This sample has some 130,000 clones, with roughly 77% found just once. The material sequenced was PBMCs, taken from a glioma patient whose treatment included an IDH1 peptide vaccine. The receptors come from a man between 40 and 49 years old with glioma.

The chain carries TRBV6-1 and TRBJ2-7, with D possibly being TRBD2 (6 bases). CDR1 and CDR2 from the germline V gene are MNHNS and SASEGT. V was pared by 2 bases and J by 4 bases, with 18 bases between. The CDR3 has 16 amino acids. This CDR3 is CASSEFGGTFEYEQYF. The CDR3 bases are TGTGCCAGCAGTGAATTTGGCGGGACTTTCGAGTACGAGCAGTACTTC.

The CDR3 coding sequence is TGTGCCATCAGTGAGTCCAGGACGGTAAACTATGGCTACACCTTC. Amino acid sequence: CAISESRTVNYGYTF. The rearrangement joins TRBV10-3 to TRBJ1-2; D is ambiguous. V lost 0 bases, J lost 2 bases, and 10 bases lay in between. CDR1 and CDR2 (germline): ENHRY, SYGVKD. This CDR3 has 15 amino acids.

This chain links TRBV9 with TRBJ1-6; 7 bases line up with TRBD1. The CDR3 has 15 amino acids. Losses at the gene ends were 4 bases for V and 7 bases for J; bases not matched to a gene: 8. Germline V gives CDR1 SGDLS, CDR2 YYNGEE. This CDR3 reads CASSLTGQTNSPLHF. The DNA of the CDR3 is TGTGCCAGCAGCCTCACGGGACAGACGAATTCACCCCTCCACTTT.

The chain recombines TRBV19 with TRBJ2-7; 8 bases map to TRBD1. The CDR3 is 15 residues long. Germline V gives CDR1 LNHDA, CDR2 SQIVND (reference sequence). J lost 2 bases, V lost 1 base, and 4 bases had no gene match. The CDR3 region has the DNA TGTGCCAGTAGTATAGTCTCGGGACAGGCCTACGAGCAGTACTTC. This codes for CASSIVSGQAYEQYF.

This clone was seen only once. The CDR3 loop reads CASSSAGDRVHEQYF. CDR3 DNA sequence: TGCGCCAGCAGCTCGGCAGGGGACAGGGTCCACGAGCAGTACTTC. The gene calls are TRBV5-1 and TRBJ2-7, with 9 bases aligning to TRBD1. CDR1 and CDR2 (germline): SGHRS, YFSETQ. V was pared by 3 bases and J by 5 bases, with 9 bases of the junction left unmatched. There are 15 residues in the CDR3.

This chain connects TRBV5-6 to TRBJ1-2; the match to TRBD1 covers 7 bases. J lost 4 bases, V lost 5 bases, and 5 bases had no gene match. Germline V gene sequence: CDR1 SGHDT, CDR2 YYEEEE. The CDR3 is 13 amino acids. The CDR3 reads CASRRDRAYGYTF. The DNA for the CDR3 is TGTGCCAGCAGGCGGGACAGAGCCTATGGCTACACCTTC.

This chain links TRBV7-2 with TRBJ2-3; TRBD2 aligns across 8 bases. The CDR3 consists of 15 residues. Germline CDR1 reads SGHTA; CDR2 reads FQGNSA. Trimming removed 3 bases from V and 5 bases from J; junction bases left unmatched: 7. In DNA, the CDR3 is TGTGCCAGCAGCTTCCGGGAGGGCCCGGGAGATACGCAGTATTTT. Translating gives CASSFREGPGDTQYF.

Here the CDR3 reads CASSLITGGWGEQYF. The CDR3 coding sequence is TGTGCCAGCAGCTTAATAACAGGGGGTTGGGGGGAGCAGTACTTC. The rearrangement uses TRBV7-9 and TRBJ2-7, with 8 positions matching TRBD1. After removal of 2 bases from V and 7 bases from J, the junction contained 10 bases not matched to a gene. CDR1 SEHNR and CDR2 FQNEAQ come from the germline V gene (reference sequence). The CDR3 is 15 residues long. Full variable domain (missing parts from reference TRBV7-9 and TRBJ2-7): DTGVSQNPRHKITKRGQNVTFRCDPISEHNRLYWYRQTLGQGPEFLTYFQNEAQLEKSRLLSDRFSAERPKGSFSTLEIQRTEQGDSAMYLCASSLITGGWGEQYFGPGTRLTVT.